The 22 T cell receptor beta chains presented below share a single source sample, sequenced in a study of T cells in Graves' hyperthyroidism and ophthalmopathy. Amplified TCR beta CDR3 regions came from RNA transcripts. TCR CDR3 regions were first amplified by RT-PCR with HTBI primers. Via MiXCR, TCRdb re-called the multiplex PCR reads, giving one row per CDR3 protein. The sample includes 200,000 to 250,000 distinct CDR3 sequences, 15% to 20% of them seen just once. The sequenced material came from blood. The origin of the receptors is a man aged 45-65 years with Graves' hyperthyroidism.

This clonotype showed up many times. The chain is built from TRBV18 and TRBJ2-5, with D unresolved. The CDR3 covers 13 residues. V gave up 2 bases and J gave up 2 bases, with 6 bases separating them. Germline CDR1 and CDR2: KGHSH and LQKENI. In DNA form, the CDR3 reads TGTGCCAGCTCACCAACCGCACAAGAGACCCAGTACTTC. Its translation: CASSPTAQETQYF.

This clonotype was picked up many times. CDR3 bases: TGCAGTGCTCCCCGGGGGGCAGTAGATAGGTATGGCTACACCTTC. Amino acids: CSAPRGAVDRYGYTF. The chain combines TRBV20-1 with TRBJ1-2, with D tentatively TRBD1 (6 bases). This CDR3 is 15 amino acids long. CDR1 is DFQATT, CDR2 SNEGSKA, per germline (reference sequence). Trimming stripped 5 bases from V and 5 bases from J, with 21 bases between.

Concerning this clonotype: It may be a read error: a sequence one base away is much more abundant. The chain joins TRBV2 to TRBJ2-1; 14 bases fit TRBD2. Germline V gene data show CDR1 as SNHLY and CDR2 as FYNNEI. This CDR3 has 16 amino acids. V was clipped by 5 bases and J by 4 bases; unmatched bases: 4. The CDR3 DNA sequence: TGTGCCAGCAGTATGGGACTAGCGGGAGAGTACAATGAGCAGTTCTTC. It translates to CASSMGLAGEYNEQFF.

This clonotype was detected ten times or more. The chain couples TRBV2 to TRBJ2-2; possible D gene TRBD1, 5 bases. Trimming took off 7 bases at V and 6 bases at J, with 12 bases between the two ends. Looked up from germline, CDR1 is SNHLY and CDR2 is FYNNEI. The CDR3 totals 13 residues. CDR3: CASTNQGPGELFF. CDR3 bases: TGTGCCAGCACGAACCAGGGCCCCGGGGAGCTGTTTTTT.

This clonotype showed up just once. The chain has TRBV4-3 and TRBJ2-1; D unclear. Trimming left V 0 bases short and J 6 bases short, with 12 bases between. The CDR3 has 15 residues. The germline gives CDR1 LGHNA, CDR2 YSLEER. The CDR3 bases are TGCGCCAGCAGCCAAGATTATAGGGTCGGCAATGAGCAGTTCTTC. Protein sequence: CASSQDYRVGNEQFF.

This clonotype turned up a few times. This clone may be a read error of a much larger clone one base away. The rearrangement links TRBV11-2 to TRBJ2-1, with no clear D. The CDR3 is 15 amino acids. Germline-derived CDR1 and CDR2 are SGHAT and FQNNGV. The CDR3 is CASRSITSRNNGQFF. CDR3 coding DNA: TGTGCCAGCAGATCGATAACCTCCCGGAACAATGGGCAGTTCTTC.

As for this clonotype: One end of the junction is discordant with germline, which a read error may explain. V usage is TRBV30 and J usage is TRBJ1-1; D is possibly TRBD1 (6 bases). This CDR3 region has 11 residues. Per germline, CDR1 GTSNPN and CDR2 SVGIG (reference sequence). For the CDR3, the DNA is TGTGCCCGGAGGGGGGGGCTGGGAGCTTTCTTT. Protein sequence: CARRGGLGAFF.

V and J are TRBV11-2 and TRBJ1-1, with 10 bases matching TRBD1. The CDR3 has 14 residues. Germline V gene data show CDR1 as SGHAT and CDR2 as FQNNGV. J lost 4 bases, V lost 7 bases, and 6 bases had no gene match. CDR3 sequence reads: CASTVDRGFTEAFF. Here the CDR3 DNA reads TGTGCCAGCACCGTGGACAGGGGGTTCACTGAAGCTTTCTTT.

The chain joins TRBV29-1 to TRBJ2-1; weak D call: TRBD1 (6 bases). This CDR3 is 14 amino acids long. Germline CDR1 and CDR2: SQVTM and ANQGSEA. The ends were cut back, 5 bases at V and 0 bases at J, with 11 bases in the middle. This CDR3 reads CSVTQGFSYNEQFF. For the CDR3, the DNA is TGCAGCGTTACACAGGGTTTCTCCTACAATGAGCAGTTCTTC.

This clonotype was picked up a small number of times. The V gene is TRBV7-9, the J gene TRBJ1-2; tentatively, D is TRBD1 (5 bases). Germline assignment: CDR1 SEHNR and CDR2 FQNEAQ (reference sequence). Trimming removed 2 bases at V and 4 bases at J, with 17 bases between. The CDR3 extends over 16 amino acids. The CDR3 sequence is CASSLPGEPSSYGYTF. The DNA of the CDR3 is TGTGCCAGCAGCTTACCGGGGGAGCCTTCCTCCTATGGCTACACCTTC.

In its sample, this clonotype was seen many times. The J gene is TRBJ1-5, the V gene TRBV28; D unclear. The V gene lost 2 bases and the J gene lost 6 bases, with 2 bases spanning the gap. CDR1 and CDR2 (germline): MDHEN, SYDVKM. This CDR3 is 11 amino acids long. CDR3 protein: CASSLGQPQHF. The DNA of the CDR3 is TGTGCCAGCAGTTTAGGTCAGCCCCAGCATTTT.

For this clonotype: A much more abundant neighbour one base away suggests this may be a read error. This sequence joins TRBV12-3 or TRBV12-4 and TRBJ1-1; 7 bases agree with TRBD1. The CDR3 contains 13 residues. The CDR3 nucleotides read TGTGCCAGCAGTTTGGGACAGCACACTGAAGCTCTCTTT. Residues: CASSLGQHTEALF.

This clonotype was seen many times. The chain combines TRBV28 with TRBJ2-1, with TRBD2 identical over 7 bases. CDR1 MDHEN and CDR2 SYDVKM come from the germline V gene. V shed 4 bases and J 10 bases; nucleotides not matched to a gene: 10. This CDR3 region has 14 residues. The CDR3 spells CASSSPVVGGEQFF. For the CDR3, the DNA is TGTGCCAGCAGTTCTCCCGTGGTGGGGGGGGAGCAGTTCTTC. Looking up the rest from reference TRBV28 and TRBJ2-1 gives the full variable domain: DVKVTQSSRYLVKRTGEKVFLECVQDMDHENMFWYRQDPGLGLRLIYFSYDVKMKEKGDIPEGYSVSREKKERFSLILESASTNQTSMYLCASSSPVVGGEQFFGPGTRLTVL.

The CDR3: CAWRGSPLPQKYF. CDR3 nucleotides: TGTGCCTGGAGGGGGTCCCCCCTACCACAGAAGTATTTT. The chain couples TRBV30 to TRBJ2-3; D is unresolved. CDR3 size: 13 residues. Trimming took off 3 bases at V and 13 bases at J, with 20 bases between the two ends. From germline, CDR1 is GTSNPN and CDR2 SVGIG (reference sequence).

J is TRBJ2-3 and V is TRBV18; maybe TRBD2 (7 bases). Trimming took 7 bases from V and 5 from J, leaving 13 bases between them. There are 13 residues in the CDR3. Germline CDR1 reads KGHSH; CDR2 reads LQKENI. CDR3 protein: CASFGGAQDTQYF. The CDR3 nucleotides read TGTGCCAGCTTTGGGGGGGCGCAAGATACGCAGTATTTT.

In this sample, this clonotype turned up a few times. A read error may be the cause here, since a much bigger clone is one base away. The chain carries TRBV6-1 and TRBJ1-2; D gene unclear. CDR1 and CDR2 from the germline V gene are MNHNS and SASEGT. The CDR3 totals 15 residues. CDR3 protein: CASREALRFNYGYTF. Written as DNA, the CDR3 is TGTGCCAGCAGGGAAGCTCTGAGGTTTAACTATGGCTACACCTTC.

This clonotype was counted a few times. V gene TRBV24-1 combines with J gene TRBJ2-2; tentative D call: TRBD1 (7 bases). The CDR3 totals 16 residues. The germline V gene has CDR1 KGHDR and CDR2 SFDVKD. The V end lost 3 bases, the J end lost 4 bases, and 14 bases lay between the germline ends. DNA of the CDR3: TGTGCCACCAGTGATACCAACAGGGGAGGCACCGGGGAGCTGTTTTTT. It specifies CATSDTNRGGTGELFF.

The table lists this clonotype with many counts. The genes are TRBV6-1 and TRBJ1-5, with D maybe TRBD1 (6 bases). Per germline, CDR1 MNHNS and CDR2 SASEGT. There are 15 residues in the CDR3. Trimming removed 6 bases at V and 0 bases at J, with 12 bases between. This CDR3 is CASRPPGHSNQPQHF. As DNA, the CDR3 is TGTGCCAGCAGGCCCCCGGGACATAGCAATCAGCCCCAGCATTTT.

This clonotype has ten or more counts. The DNA for the CDR3 is TGTGCCGGGGGGGGGCAAGAGACCCAGTACTTC. Translated, it gives CAGGGQETQYF. The J gene is TRBJ2-5, the V gene TRBV30, with 7 bases that match TRBD2. From germline, CDR1 is GTSNPN and CDR2 SVGIG (reference sequence). The CDR3 consists of 11 residues. With V trimmed by 8 bases and J by 2 bases, 2 bases remained unmatched.

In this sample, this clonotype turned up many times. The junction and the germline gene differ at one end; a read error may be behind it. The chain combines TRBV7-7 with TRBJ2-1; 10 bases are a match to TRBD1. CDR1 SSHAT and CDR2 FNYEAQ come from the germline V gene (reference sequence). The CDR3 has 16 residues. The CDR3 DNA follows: TGTGCTAGCAGCTTAGATAGGACAGGGGGTTACAATGAGCAGTTCTTC. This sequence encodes CASSLDRTGGYNEQFF.

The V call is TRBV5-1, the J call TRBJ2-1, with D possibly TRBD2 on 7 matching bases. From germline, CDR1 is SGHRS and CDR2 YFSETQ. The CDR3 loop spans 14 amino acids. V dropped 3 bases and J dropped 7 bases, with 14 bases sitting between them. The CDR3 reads CASSSPGGQNEQFF. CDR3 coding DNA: TGCGCCAGCAGCTCCCCCGGGGGGCAAAATGAGCAGTTCTTC.

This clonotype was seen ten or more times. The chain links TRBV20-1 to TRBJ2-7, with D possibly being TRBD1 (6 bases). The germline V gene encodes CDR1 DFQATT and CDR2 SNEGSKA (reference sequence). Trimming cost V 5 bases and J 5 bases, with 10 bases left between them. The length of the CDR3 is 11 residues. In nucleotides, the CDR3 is TGCAGTGCTTCTAACAGGGACGAGCAGTACTTC. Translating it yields CSASNRDEQYF.